The present TCR beta chain was sequenced within a study of control samples from healthy donors and cancer patients. About this clone itself: This sample also contains other DNA sequences that code for the same CDR3.

Clones were read by immunoSEQ multiplex PCR, and TCRdb kept only the in-frame ones, dropping some. The table shows roughly 98,000 clones, with 82% occurring only once. CDR3 size: 12 residues. The germline V and J ends were trimmed by 3 bases and 6 bases, with 3 bases remaining between them. Material for sequencing was blood. The chain links TRBV12-3 or TRBV12-4 to TRBJ1-6; D unresolved. This sequence originates from a woman between 55 and 75 years old in good health. The CDR3, as DNA: TGTGCCAGCAGTTTCGGTAATTCACCCCTCCACTTT. Protein: CASSFGNSPLHF.